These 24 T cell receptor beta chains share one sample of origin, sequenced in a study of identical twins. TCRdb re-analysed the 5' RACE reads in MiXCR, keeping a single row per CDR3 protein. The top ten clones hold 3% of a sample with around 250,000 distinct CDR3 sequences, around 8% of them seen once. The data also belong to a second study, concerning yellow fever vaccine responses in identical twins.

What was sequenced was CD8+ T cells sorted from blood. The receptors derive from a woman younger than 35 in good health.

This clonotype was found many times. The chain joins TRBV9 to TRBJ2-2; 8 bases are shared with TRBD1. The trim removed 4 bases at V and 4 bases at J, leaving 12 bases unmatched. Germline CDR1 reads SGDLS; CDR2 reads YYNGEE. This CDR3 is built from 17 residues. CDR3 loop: CASSPPGQVYATGELFF. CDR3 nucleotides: TGTGCCAGCAGCCCTCCGGGACAGGTTTACGCCACCGGGGAGCTGTTTTTT.

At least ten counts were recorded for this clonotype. As DNA, the CDR3 is TGCGCCAGCAGCCCTTCGAAACAGGGGGCCTACGAGCAGTACTTC. Protein sequence: CASSPSKQGAYEQYF. The rearrangement links TRBV4-3 to TRBJ2-7, with 8 bases aligning to TRBD1. CDR3 size: 15 residues. CDR1 LGHNA and CDR2 YSLEER come from the germline V gene. V trimming: 4 bases; J trimming: 2 bases; junction bases outside the gene matches: 7.

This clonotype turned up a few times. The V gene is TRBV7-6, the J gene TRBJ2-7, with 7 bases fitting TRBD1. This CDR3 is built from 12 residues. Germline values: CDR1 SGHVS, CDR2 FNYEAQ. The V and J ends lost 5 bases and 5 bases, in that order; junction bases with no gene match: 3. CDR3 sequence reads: CASSHRGDEQYF. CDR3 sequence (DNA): TGTGCCAGCAGCCACAGGGGTGACGAGCAGTACTTC.

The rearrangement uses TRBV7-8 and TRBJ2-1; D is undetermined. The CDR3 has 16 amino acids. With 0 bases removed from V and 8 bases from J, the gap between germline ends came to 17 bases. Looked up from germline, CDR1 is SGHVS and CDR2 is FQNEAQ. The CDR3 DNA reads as TGTGCCAGCAGCTTAGCGAGAGTTGGGATTCTCCATGAGCAGTTCTTC. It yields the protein CASSLARVGILHEQFF.

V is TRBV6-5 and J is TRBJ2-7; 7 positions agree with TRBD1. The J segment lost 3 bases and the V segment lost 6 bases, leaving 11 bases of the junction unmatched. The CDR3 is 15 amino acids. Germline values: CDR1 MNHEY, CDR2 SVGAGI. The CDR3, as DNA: TGTGCCAGCAGCTTAGGACAGGACGAGCGCTACGAGCAGTACTTC. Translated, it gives CASSLGQDERYEQYF.

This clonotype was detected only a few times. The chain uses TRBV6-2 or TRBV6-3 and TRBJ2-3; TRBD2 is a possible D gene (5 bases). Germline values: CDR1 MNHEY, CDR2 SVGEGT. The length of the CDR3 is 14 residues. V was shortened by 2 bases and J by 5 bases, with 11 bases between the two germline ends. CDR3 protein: CASSYLGNIDTQYF. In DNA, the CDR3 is TGTGCCAGCAGTTACCTCGGGAACATAGATACGCAGTATTTT.

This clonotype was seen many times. CDR3 coding DNA: TGTGCTAGTGGTTCCGGGACAAATTCCTACGAGCAGTACTTC. It specifies CASGSGTNSYEQYF. The J gene is TRBJ2-7, the V gene TRBV12-5; D is perhaps TRBD1 (6 bases). There are 14 residues in the CDR3. Germline V gene lookup returns CDR1 LGHNT and CDR2 FRNRAP. V gave up 4 bases and J gave up 1 base, with 11 bases separating them.

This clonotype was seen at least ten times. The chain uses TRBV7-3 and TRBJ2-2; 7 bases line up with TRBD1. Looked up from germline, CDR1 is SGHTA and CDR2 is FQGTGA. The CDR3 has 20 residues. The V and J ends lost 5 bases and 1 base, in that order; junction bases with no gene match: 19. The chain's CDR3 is CASSPFPTDRDHRNTGELFF. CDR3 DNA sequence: TGTGCCAGCAGCCCTTTCCCTACCGACAGGGATCATAGGAACACCGGGGAGCTGTTTTTT.

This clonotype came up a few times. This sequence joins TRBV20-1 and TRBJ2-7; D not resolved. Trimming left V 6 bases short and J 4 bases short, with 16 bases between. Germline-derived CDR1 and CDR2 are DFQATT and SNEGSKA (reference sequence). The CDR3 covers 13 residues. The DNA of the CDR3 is TGCAGTGCCCTTTGGGCCTCGGGTTACGAGCAGTACTTC. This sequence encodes CSALWASGYEQYF.

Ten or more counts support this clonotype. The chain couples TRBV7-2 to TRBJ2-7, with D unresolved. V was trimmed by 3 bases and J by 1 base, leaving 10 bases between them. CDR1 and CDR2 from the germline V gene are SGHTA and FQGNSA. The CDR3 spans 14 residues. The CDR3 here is CASSFSTASYEQYF. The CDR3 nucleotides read TGTGCCAGCAGCTTTTCGACCGCTTCCTACGAGCAGTACTTC.

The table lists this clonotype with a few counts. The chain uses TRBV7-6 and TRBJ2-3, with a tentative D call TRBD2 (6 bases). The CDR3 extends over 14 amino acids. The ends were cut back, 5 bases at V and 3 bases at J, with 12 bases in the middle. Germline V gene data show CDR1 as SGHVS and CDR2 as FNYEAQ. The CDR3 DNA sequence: TGTGCCAGCAGCCCCAGGAGGGAAACAGATACGCAGTATTTT. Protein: CASSPRRETDTQYF.

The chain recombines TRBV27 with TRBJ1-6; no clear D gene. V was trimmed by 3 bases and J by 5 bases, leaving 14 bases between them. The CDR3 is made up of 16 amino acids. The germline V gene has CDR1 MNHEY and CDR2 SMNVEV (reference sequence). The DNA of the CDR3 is TGTGCCAGCAGTTTTCGCCCTCCTTTAAATAATTCACCCCTCCACTTT. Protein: CASSFRPPLNNSPLHF.

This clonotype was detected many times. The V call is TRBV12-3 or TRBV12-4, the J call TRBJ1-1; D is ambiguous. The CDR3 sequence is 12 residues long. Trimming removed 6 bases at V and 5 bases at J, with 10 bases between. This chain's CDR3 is CASSRGGTEAFF. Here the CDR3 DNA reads TGTGCCAGCAGCCGCGGAGGGACTGAAGCTTTCTTT.

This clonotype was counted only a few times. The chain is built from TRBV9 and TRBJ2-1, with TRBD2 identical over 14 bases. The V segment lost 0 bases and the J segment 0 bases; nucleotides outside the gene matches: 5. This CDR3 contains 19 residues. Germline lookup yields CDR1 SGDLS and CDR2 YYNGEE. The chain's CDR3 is CASSVDGLAGGSSYNEQFF. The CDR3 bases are TGTGCCAGCAGCGTAGACGGACTAGCGGGAGGAAGCTCCTACAATGAGCAGTTCTTC.

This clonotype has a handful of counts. CDR3 amino acids: CASSPVGQGADTQYF. CDR3 sequence (DNA): TGCGCCAGCAGCCCCGTGGGACAGGGCGCAGATACGCAGTATTTT. The rearrangement joins TRBV10-2 to TRBJ2-3, with 9 bases fitting TRBD1. CDR1 and CDR2 from the germline V gene are WSHSY and SAAADI. J was trimmed by 4 bases and V by 6 bases; bases with no gene match: 8. CDR3 length equals 15 residues.

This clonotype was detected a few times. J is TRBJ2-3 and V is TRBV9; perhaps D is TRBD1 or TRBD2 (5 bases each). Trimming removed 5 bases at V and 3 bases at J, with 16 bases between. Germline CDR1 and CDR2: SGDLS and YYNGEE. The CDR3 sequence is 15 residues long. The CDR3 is CASSRLGVNTDTQYF. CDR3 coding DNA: TGTGCCAGCAGTCGTTTGGGGGTTAATACAGATACGCAGTATTTT.

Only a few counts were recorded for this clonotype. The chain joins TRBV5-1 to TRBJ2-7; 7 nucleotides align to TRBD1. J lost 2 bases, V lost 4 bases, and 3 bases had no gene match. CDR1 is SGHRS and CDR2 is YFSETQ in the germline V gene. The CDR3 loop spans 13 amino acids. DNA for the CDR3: TGCGCCAGCAGCACTGACAGGGCCTACGAGCAGTACTTC. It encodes CASSTDRAYEQYF.

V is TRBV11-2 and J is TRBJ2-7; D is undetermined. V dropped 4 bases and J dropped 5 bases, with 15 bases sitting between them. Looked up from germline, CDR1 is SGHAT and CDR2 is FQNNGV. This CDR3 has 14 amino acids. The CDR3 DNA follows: TGTGCCAGCAGCTACACCGAAGGACCCCACGAGCAGTACTTC. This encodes CASSYTEGPHEQYF.

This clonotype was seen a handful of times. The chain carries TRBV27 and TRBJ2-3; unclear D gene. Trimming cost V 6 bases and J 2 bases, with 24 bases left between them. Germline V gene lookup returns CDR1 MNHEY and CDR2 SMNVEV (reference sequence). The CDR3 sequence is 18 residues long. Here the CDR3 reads CASSSVFSYRSSTDTQYF. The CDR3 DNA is TGTGCCAGCAGCTCAGTTTTTAGTTATAGGAGCTCCACAGATACGCAGTATTTT.

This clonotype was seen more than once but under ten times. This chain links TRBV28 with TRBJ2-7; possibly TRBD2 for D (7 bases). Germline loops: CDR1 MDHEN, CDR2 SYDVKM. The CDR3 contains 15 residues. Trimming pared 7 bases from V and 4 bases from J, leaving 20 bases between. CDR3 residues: CASIRRTAGAYEQYF. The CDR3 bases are TGTGCCAGCATTCGCCGTACTGCGGGGGCTTACGAGCAGTACTTC.

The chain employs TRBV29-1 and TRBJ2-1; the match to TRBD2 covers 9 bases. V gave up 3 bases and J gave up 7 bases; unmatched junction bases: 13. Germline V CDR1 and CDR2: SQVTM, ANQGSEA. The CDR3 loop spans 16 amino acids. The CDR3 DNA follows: TGCAGCGTTGATTGGGCCTTAGCGGGGGAAGGGAATGAGCAGTTCTTC. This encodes CSVDWALAGEGNEQFF.

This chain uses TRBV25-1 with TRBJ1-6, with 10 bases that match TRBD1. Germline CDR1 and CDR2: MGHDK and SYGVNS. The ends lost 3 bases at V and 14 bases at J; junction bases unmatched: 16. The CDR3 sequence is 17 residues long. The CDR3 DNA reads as TGTGCCAGCAGTGATGGGACCGACAGGGGGCGCTCTTTGGCCCTCCACTTT. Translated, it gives CASSDGTDRGRSLALHF.

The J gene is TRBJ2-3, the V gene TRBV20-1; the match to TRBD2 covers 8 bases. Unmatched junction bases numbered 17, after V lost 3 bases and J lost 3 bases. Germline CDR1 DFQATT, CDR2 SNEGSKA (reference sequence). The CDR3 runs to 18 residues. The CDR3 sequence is CSARGREGPRHITDTQYF. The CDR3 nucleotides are TGCAGTGCTAGGGGTCGGGAGGGCCCAAGACATATAACAGATACGCAGTATTTT.

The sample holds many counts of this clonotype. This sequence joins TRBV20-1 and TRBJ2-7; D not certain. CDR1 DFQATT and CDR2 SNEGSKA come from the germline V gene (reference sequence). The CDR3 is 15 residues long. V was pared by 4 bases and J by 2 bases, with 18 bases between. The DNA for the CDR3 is TGCAGTGCTACCGGTTTGGGTTCCGATACCTACGAGCAGTACTTC. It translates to CSATGLGSDTYEQYF.